The clone carrying this TCR beta chain was counted a few times. The data derive from a study of T-cell reconstitution after alpha-beta-depleted transplantation in children. Germline V gene data show CDR1 as LGHNA and CDR2 as YSLEER. The V gene end was trimmed by 0 bases and the J gene end by 3 bases; junction bases not matched to a gene: 8. CDR3 size: 17 residues. As it was prepared, the TCRbeta library received unique molecular identifiers. A single record per CDR3 protein comes from TCRdb applying MiXCR to the PCR reads. The repertoire holds 90,000 to 100,000 distinct CDR3 sequences, with over 9% as singletons.

The receptor was isolated from a human donor who donated a stem cell graft to a child with inherited bone marrow failure. The chain couples TRBV4-3 to TRBJ2-3, with TRBD2 matching 8 bases. Sequencing used PBMCs from the stem cell graft donor, obtained from the stem cell graft. The chain's CDR3 is CASSQDGLASLTDTQYF. The CDR3 DNA reads TGCGCCAGCAGCCAAGACGGACTAGCCAGTCTAACAGATACGCAGTATTTT.